Below, 28 T cell receptor beta chains from the same sample are listed, as sequenced in a study of cytomegalovirus exposure and HLA in healthy donors. The study ran its PCR with 60 Vbeta and 13 Jbeta primers. Generated by immunoSEQ multiplex PCR, the TCRdb table keeps only in-frame clones and is missing some. There are 130,000 or so clones in the sample; 8.5% to 9% occur only once, and 6% to 7.5% lies in the top ten. Input material: PBMCs. The receptors shown here come from a woman in her thirties or forties in good health and CMV-seropositive.

This clone has a handful of counts. As DNA, the CDR3 is TGCAGCGTTGATCAGGGGGAATACGAGCAGTACTTC. Its translation: CSVDQGEYEQYF. V and J are TRBV29-1 and TRBJ2-7; 7 nucleotides align to TRBD1. V lost 3 bases, J lost 4 bases, and 3 bases stayed unmatched. The CDR3 covers 12 residues. Germline CDR1 is SQVTM and CDR2 is ANQGSEA.

This clone came up a few times. This chain links TRBV6-5 with TRBJ1-2, with D perhaps TRBD1 (6 bases). Germline V CDR1 and CDR2: MNHEY, SVGAGI. Trimming stripped 6 bases from V and 3 bases from J, with 14 bases between. CDR3 length: 14 residues. CDR3 amino acids: CASRSPTGDYGYTF. CDR3 in DNA: TGTGCCAGCAGGTCCCCGACAGGTGACTATGGCTACACCTTC.

The rearrangement joins TRBV30 to TRBJ1-1; 9 nucleotides align to TRBD1. Germline V CDR1 and CDR2: GTSNPN, SVGIG (reference sequence). The CDR3 covers 17 residues. J was trimmed by 3 bases and V by 7 bases; bases with no gene match: 18. CDR3 protein: CASSFCGTGTGHTEAFF. The CDR3 nucleotides read TGTGCCTCCAGTTTTTGTGGAACCGGGACAGGGCACACTGAAGCTTTCTTT.

A few counts support this clone. The rearrangement links TRBV4-1 to TRBJ2-2; TRBD1 matches 9 bases. Germline trimming cut 0 bases from V and 4 bases from J; bases unmatched to any gene: 3. The length of the CDR3 is 16 residues. CDR1 MGHRA and CDR2 YSYEKL come from the germline V gene. The CDR3 sequence is CASSQDRTGVTGELFF. CDR3 in DNA: TGCGCCAGCAGCCAAGATCGGACAGGGGTCACCGGGGAGCTGTTTTTT.

The V call is TRBV7-6, the J call TRBJ2-2; D may be TRBD1 (6 bases). V was trimmed by 5 bases and J by 5 bases, leaving 12 bases between them. CDR3 length: 14 amino acids. Germline loops: CDR1 SGHVS, CDR2 FNYEAQ. CDR3 bases: TGTGCCAGCAGCCTAGGACAGAATACCGGGGAGCTGTTTTTT. As protein: CASSLGQNTGELFF.

This clone occurred a few times. The V call is TRBV2, the J call TRBJ1-5; 8 nucleotides line up with TRBD1. The CDR3 sequence is 14 residues long. The ends lost 7 bases at V and 2 bases at J; junction bases unmatched: 4. Germline V gives CDR1 SNHLY, CDR2 FYNNEI. Written as DNA, the CDR3 is TGTGCCAGCAAGATGGACAGGGGCAATCAGCCCCAGCATTTT. Translation gives CASKMDRGNQPQHF.

This clone was seen a few times. The V gene is TRBV27, the J gene TRBJ1-1; no firm D call. From germline, CDR1 is MNHEY and CDR2 SMNVEV (reference sequence). V lost 1 base and J 8 bases, leaving 20 bases between the germline ends. CDR3 size: 16 residues. The CDR3 sequence is CASSLFGQDPREEAFF. CDR3 coding DNA: TGTGCCAGCAGTTTATTTGGGCAGGATCCCCGGGAGGAAGCTTTCTTT.

The chain recombines TRBV4-2 with TRBJ2-5; D is perhaps TRBD1 (6 bases). Trimming left V 0 bases short and J 5 bases short, with 16 bases between. Looked up from germline, CDR1 is LGHNA and CDR2 is YNFKEQ. The CDR3 spans 16 residues. CDR3 region: CASSQEGPGGAETQYF. CDR3 DNA: TGTGCCAGCAGCCAAGAGGGGCCTGGGGGCGCTGAGACCCAGTACTTC.

This clone showed up just a few times. This chain uses TRBV13 with TRBJ1-3; D ambiguous. V was pared by 1 base and J by 0 bases, with 7 bases between. Per the germline V gene, CDR1 is PRHDT and CDR2 is FYEKMQ (reference sequence). The CDR3 runs to 15 residues. The CDR3 region has the DNA TGTGCCAGCAGCTTAGACAGCATCTCTGGAAACACCATATATTTT. It specifies CASSLDSISGNTIYF. The full variable domain, in which reference TRBV13 and TRBJ1-3 provide the parts outside the CDR3, is AAGVIQSPRHLIKEKRETATLKCYPIPRHDTVYWYQQGPGQDPQFLISFYEKMQSDKGSIPDRFSAQQFSDYHSELNMSSLELGDSALYFCASSLDSISGNTIYFGEGSWLTVV.

V and J are TRBV23-1 and TRBJ2-1; D unclear. TRBV23-1 is annotated as an ORF whose role is uncertain. Trimming left V 0 bases short and J 4 bases short, with 7 bases between. This CDR3 is 14 amino acids long. CDR3 sequence: CASSQSELYNEQFF. CDR3 nucleotides: TGCGCCAGCAGTCAATCGGAGTTGTACAATGAGCAGTTCTTC.

This clone was seen a handful of times. The CDR3 coding sequence is TGTGCCAGCAGTTTATCGGGACAGGATTACACTGAAGCTTTCTTT. Protein: CASSLSGQDYTEAFF. The genes are TRBV28 and TRBJ1-1; 8 bases agree with TRBD1. Looked up from germline, CDR1 is MDHEN and CDR2 is SYDVKM. The V segment lost 1 base and the J segment 3 bases; nucleotides outside the gene matches: 4. The CDR3 consists of 15 residues.

The chain combines TRBV27 with TRBJ2-1, with 11 bases fitting TRBD2. The trim removed 6 bases at V and 10 bases at J, leaving 5 bases unmatched. Germline V CDR1 and CDR2: MNHEY, SMNVEV (reference sequence). The CDR3 covers 13 residues. The CDR3 reads CASRPSGGREQFF. CDR3 nucleotide sequence: TGTGCCAGCAGGCCTAGCGGGGGGAGAGAGCAGTTCTTC.

The V call is TRBV12-5, the J call TRBJ2-2, with 7 positions matching TRBD1. CDR3 length: 16 amino acids. The junction had 6 bases not matched to a gene; V was cut back by 2 bases and J by 3 bases. Germline CDR1 is LGHNT and CDR2 is FRNRAP. The chain's CDR3 is CASGLFRDSHTGELFF. DNA for the CDR3: TGTGCTAGTGGTTTGTTCCGGGACAGTCACACCGGGGAGCTGTTTTTT.

This clone was detected a few times. The chain is built from TRBV2 and TRBJ1-1; D might be TRBD1 (5 bases). Per the germline V gene, CDR1 is SNHLY and CDR2 is FYNNEI. CDR3 length: 13 residues. V was pared by 8 bases and J by 1 base, with 11 bases between. CDR3 in DNA: TGTGCCAGCGGGGCAGACTCGAACACTGAAGCTTTCTTT. Translation gives CASGADSNTEAFF.

Remarks on this clone: At the DNA level, this CDR3 is encoded by other sequences in the same sample as well. This chain joins TRBV7-9 and TRBJ1-5, with 7 positions matching TRBD1. The length of the CDR3 is 16 residues. Trimming at V came to 6 bases and at J to 6 bases, leaving 14 bases not matched to a gene. The germline CDR1 and CDR2 sequences are SEHNR and FQNEAQ (reference sequence). The CDR3 DNA sequence: TGTGCCAGCAGTCCTAACCCCGGGACAGCCGTTCAGCCCCAGCATTTT. Amino acids: CASSPNPGTAVQPQHF. Looking up the rest from reference TRBV7-9 and TRBJ1-5 gives the full variable domain: DTGVSQNPRHKITKRGQNVTFRCDPISEHNRLYWYRQTLGQGPEFLTYFQNEAQLEKSRLLSDRFSAERPKGSFSTLEIQRTEQGDSAMYLCASSPNPGTAVQPQHFGDGTRLSIL.

This clone occurred a few times. The chain is built from TRBV27 and TRBJ2-7, with D unclear. From germline, CDR1 is MNHEY and CDR2 SMNVEV (reference sequence). Trimming stripped 8 bases from V and 9 bases from J, with 20 bases between. This CDR3 spans 13 amino acids. The CDR3 region is CASSPYPRLRQYF. The CDR3 DNA is TGTGCCAGCTCCCCCTACCCCAGGTTACGGCAGTACTTC.

This chain links TRBV7-6 with TRBJ2-1; D is possibly TRBD2 (6 bases). The CDR3 runs to 14 residues. The germline CDR1 and CDR2 sequences are SGHVS and FNYEAQ. The ends were cut back, 7 bases at V and 4 bases at J, with 14 bases in the middle. CDR3 amino acids: CASTRGGRYNEQFF. The CDR3, as DNA: TGTGCCAGCACCCGAGGAGGGAGGTACAATGAGCAGTTCTTC.

J is TRBJ2-1 and V is TRBV10-3, with TRBD2 matching over 9 bases. In germline, CDR1 is ENHRY, CDR2 SYGVKD. The length of the CDR3 is 17 residues. V gave up 3 bases and J gave up 5 bases; unmatched junction bases: 11. The CDR3 DNA sequence: TGTGCCATCAGTGACCTCTTGGCGGGGGGGCAAAACAATGAGCAGTTCTTC. It yields the protein CAISDLLAGGQNNEQFF.

V gene TRBV5-4 combines with J gene TRBJ2-7; the match to TRBD2 covers 10 bases. Germline CDR1 SGHNT, CDR2 YYREEE (reference sequence). V lost 1 base to trimming and J lost 4 bases; unmatched junction nucleotides: 5. The CDR3 totals 15 residues. CDR3 sequence reads: CASSLRSGGGYEQYF. As DNA, the CDR3 is TGTGCCAGCAGCTTGAGAAGCGGGGGGGGTTACGAGCAGTACTTC.

The J gene is TRBJ1-1, the V gene TRBV7-9, with 8 bases aligning to TRBD1. Trimming cost V 10 bases and J 0 bases; bases outside gene matches: 7. Germline CDR1 SEHNR, CDR2 FQNEAQ (reference sequence). This CDR3 is built from 14 residues. The CDR3 reads CATGGPRMNTEAFF. For the CDR3, the DNA is TGTGCCACAGGGGGCCCGCGCATGAACACTGAAGCTTTCTTT.

The chain has TRBV6-1 and TRBJ2-3; D not certain. The germline gives CDR1 MNHNS, CDR2 SASEGT. CDR3 length: 14 amino acids. V lost 4 bases, J lost 3 bases, and 11 bases lay in between. The CDR3 loop reads CASSVAVQTDTQYF. The CDR3 nucleotides read TGTGCCAGCAGTGTGGCGGTCCAAACAGATACGCAGTATTTT.

This clone was counted at least ten times. V gene TRBV6-4 combines with J gene TRBJ2-1, with D unclear. The V end lost 5 bases, the J end lost 3 bases, and 17 bases lay between the germline ends. CDR3 length equals 16 residues. CDR1 MRHNA and CDR2 SNTAGT come from the germline V gene. This CDR3 reads CASSPFGSKFYNEQFF. The CDR3 DNA follows: TGTGCCAGCAGTCCCTTCGGTAGTAAATTCTACAATGAGCAGTTCTTC.

This chain uses TRBV27 with TRBJ2-1, with no clear D. The V gene lost 5 bases and the J gene lost 7 bases, with 6 bases spanning the gap. CDR3 size: 11 residues. Germline CDR1 MNHEY, CDR2 SMNVEV (reference sequence). This chain's CDR3 is CASSGRNEQFF. CDR3 DNA: TGTGCCAGCAGTGGCCGAAATGAGCAGTTCTTC.

This clone turned up a few times. CDR3 protein: CASSLVLTVLSREQYF. CDR3 DNA: TGTGCCAGCAGCTTAGTTTTGACAGTCCTAAGTAGGGAGCAGTACTTC. The chain carries TRBV7-8 and TRBJ2-7, with D perhaps matching TRBD1 (5 bases). V lost 1 base and J 7 bases, leaving 20 bases between the germline ends. Germline V gene data show CDR1 as SGHVS and CDR2 as FQNEAQ. The CDR3 extends over 16 amino acids.

This clone turned up a few times. The chain joins TRBV5-6 to TRBJ1-2, with 8 bases lining up with TRBD1. The CDR3 spans 14 residues. V shed 4 bases and J 4 bases; nucleotides not matched to a gene: 6. CDR1 is SGHDT, CDR2 YYEEEE, per germline. Here the CDR3 DNA reads TGTGCCAGCAGCCCCGGACAGGGCCCCTATGGCTACACCTTC. It codes for CASSPGQGPYGYTF.

The chain links TRBV27 to TRBJ2-3; a possible D gene is TRBD2 (5 bases). The V end lost 3 bases, the J end lost 6 bases, and 7 bases lay between the germline ends. Looked up from germline, CDR1 is MNHEY and CDR2 is SMNVEV (reference sequence). This CDR3 is built from 12 residues. CDR3 loop: CASSFPGDTQYF. CDR3 in DNA: TGTGCCAGCAGTTTTCCGGGGGATACGCAGTATTTT.

V usage is TRBV2 and J usage is TRBJ2-7; 14 bases map to TRBD2. J was trimmed by 5 bases and V by 3 bases; bases with no gene match: 3. Germline assignment: CDR1 SNHLY and CDR2 FYNNEI. The CDR3 sequence is 15 residues long. CDR3 protein: CASSEGLAGVHEQYF. DNA for the CDR3: TGTGCCAGCAGTGAGGGACTAGCGGGGGTCCACGAGCAGTACTTC.

For this clone: An end of the junction does not agree with germline; a read error may underlie this. This rearrangement joins TRBV7-6 to TRBJ1-2; D uncertain. Germline V gene lookup returns CDR1 SGHVS and CDR2 FNYEAQ. This CDR3 contains 14 residues. The CDR3 nucleotides are TGTGCCAGCAGATTAGATGTCAATAACTATGGCTACACCTTC. Its translation is CASRLDVNNYGYTF.